The 27 T cell receptor beta chains given below trace back to one sample, sequenced in a study of Graves' ophthalmopathy and Graves' hyperthyroidism. Amplifying from RNA transcripts, the study obtained TCR beta CDR3 regions. HTBI-primed first-round RT-PCR preceded second-round multiplex PCR. TCRdb reanalysed the multiplex PCR reads using MiXCR and keeps one entry per CDR3 protein. The sample comprises over a million distinct CDR3 sequences, roughly 35% of which are singletons, and over 8.5% rests with the top ten. The sequencing sample was made of peripheral blood or thyroid tissue (not recorded which). These receptor sequences come from an adult man with Graves' hyperthyroidism.

The chain carries TRBV7-2 and TRBJ2-6, with D perhaps matching TRBD1 (5 bases). Trimming stripped 5 bases from V and 4 bases from J, with 9 bases between. The CDR3 runs to 14 residues. Germline V gives CDR1 SGHTA, CDR2 FQGNSA. The CDR3 DNA reads as TGTGCCAGCAGCGAGTGGACAGGGGCCAACGTCCTGACTTTC. This codes for CASSEWTGANVLTF.

As for this clonotype: Likely a read error: the CDR3 ends without its conserved phenylalanine or tryptophan. The DNA is omitted, as the CDR3 cannot be located on it reliably, and the CDR3 follows TCRdb's listing. The chain links TRBV7-2 to TRBJ2-5; no DNA check was done on the table's D call, TRBD2. A total of 10 residues make up the CDR3, ends included. Germline CDR1 and CDR2: SGHTA and FQGNSA. The CDR3 reads CASSSGAGTS.

This clonotype was counted ten times or more. This chain joins TRBV2 and TRBJ2-5, with 9 bases fitting TRBD2. After removal of 3 bases from V and 3 bases from J, the junction contained 5 bases not matched to a gene. The CDR3 totals 15 residues. Germline assignment: CDR1 SNHLY and CDR2 FYNNEI. The chain's CDR3 is CASSDRGRAEETQYF. In DNA form, the CDR3 reads TGTGCCAGCAGTGATCGCGGGAGGGCCGAAGAGACCCAGTACTTC.

The chain has TRBV11-2 and TRBJ1-4; D remains unclear. Germline V lookup: CDR1 SGHAT, CDR2 FQNNGV. This CDR3 contains 16 residues. Trimming removed 3 bases at V and 8 bases at J, with 19 bases between. In DNA, the CDR3 is TGTGCCAGCAGCTTCACGGGCGGGAATCTGGGGGAAAAACTGTTTTTT. Translation gives CASSFTGGNLGEKLFF.

This clonotype was observed at least ten times. The chain has TRBV4-3 and TRBJ2-2; D uncertain. Germline CDR1 reads LGHNA; CDR2 reads YSLEER. The CDR3 is 13 residues long. The ends were cut back, 4 bases at V and 7 bases at J, with 10 bases in the middle. The CDR3 DNA reads TGCGCCAGCAGCCCCCTAAGAGGCGGGGAGCTGTTTTTT. This sequence encodes CASSPLRGGELFF.

To note about this clonotype: One junction end disagrees with the germline gene, perhaps due to a read error. The chain joins TRBV7-2 to TRBJ1-4; no reliable D call. The CDR3 has 15 amino acids. The germline CDR1 and CDR2 sequences are SGHTA and FQGNSA. CDR3: CASSQDPGTNEKLFF. The CDR3 DNA reads TGCGCCAGCAGCCAAGATCCCGGGACTAATGAAAAACTGTTTTTT.

This chain links TRBV9 with TRBJ1-1, with D possibly matching TRBD1 (6 bases). V was pared by 0 bases and J by 7 bases, with 13 bases between. In germline, CDR1 is SGDLS, CDR2 YYNGEE. CDR3 length: 14 amino acids. The CDR3 DNA reads TGTGCCAGCAGCGTAGGGGGGGGCGCGGTTGAAGCTTTCTTT. Translated: CASSVGGGAVEAFF.

This clonotype has a count of ten or more. The chain couples TRBV29-1 to TRBJ2-7, with 10 nucleotides matching TRBD2. CDR3 length: 11 amino acids. Germline-derived CDR1 and CDR2 are SQVTM and ANQGSEA. The V gene end was trimmed by 4 bases and the J gene end by 7 bases; junction bases not matched to a gene: 1. CDR3 amino acids: CSVVSGGEQYF. The CDR3, as DNA: TGCAGCGTTGTTAGCGGGGGGGAGCAGTACTTC.

This clonotype was detected many times. This chain links TRBV7-8 with TRBJ1-1; D may be TRBD1 (6 bases). Per germline, CDR1 SGHVS and CDR2 FQNEAQ. The length of the CDR3 is 12 residues. Between the trimmed V and J ends, which lost 3 bases and 7 bases, there was a span of 9 bases. The CDR3 DNA follows: TGTGCCAGCAGCTTCGGACAGAGTGAAGCTTTCTTT. Residues: CASSFGQSEAFF.

This clonotype has just a few counts. The rearrangement links TRBV4-1 to TRBJ1-5; the match to TRBD1 covers 12 bases. The CDR3 is made up of 17 amino acids. V lost 3 bases to trimming and J lost 4 bases; unmatched junction nucleotides: 7. CDR1 and CDR2 from the germline V gene are MGHRA and YSYEKL. The CDR3 DNA reads as TGCGCCAGCAGCCAGATGCCGGGACAGGGGGCTAATCAGCCCCAGCATTTT. Translation gives CASSQMPGQGANQPQHF.

The sample holds a few counts of this clonotype. The chain couples TRBV7-2 to TRBJ2-5; 7 bases line up with TRBD1. This CDR3 is built from 19 residues. From germline, CDR1 is SGHTA and CDR2 FQGNSA. V shed 3 bases and J 4 bases; nucleotides not matched to a gene: 20. The CDR3 nucleotides read TGTGCCAGCAGCTTGGGTGACAGGGTCCCCCTGCGGCTACTAGAGACCCAGTACTTC. Amino acid sequence: CASSLGDRVPLRLLETQYF. Based on the CDR3 plus reference TRBV7-2 and TRBJ2-5, the full variable domain is GAGVSQSPSNKVTEKGKDVELRCDPISGHTALYWYRQSLGQGLEFLIYFQGNSAPDKSGLPSDRFSAERTGGSVSTLTIQRTQQEDSAVYLCASSLGDRVPLRLLETQYFGPGTRLLVL.

The rearrangement uses TRBV12-3 or TRBV12-4 and TRBJ1-2; TRBD1 matches at 7 bases. V was clipped by 7 bases and J by 3 bases; unmatched bases: 8. The CDR3 has 14 amino acids. CDR3 in DNA: TGTGCCAGCACGCAGCGAGGGGGCTACTATGGCTACACCTTC. It codes for CASTQRGGYYGYTF.

The gene calls are TRBV7-2 and TRBJ2-2, with a weak D call TRBD2 (5 bases). Looked up from germline, CDR1 is SGHTA and CDR2 is FQGNSA. This CDR3 has 16 residues. Trimming took 5 bases from V and 9 from J, leaving 22 bases between them. Here the CDR3 DNA reads TGTGCCAGCAGCCGGGATCTAGGGATGATTCTACGGGAGCTGTTTTTT. Its translation: CASSRDLGMILRELFF.

As to this clonotype: One junction end disagrees with the germline gene, perhaps due to a read error. The V gene is TRBV9, the J gene TRBJ2-6; 10 bases map to TRBD2. From germline, CDR1 is SGDLS and CDR2 YYNGEE. The CDR3 covers 14 residues. The DNA for the CDR3 is TGTGCCAGCAGCGCTCTAGCGGGGGCCTACGTCCTGACTTTC. Translation: CASSALAGAYVLTF.

This sequence joins TRBV10-2 and TRBJ1-1; D gene unclear. This CDR3 is built from 15 residues. Looked up from germline, CDR1 is WSHSY and CDR2 is SAAADI. Trimming took 2 bases from V and 1 from J, leaving 11 bases between them. CDR3 sequence: CASSEDGRGNTEAFF. The CDR3 DNA sequence: TGCGCCAGCAGTGAGGACGGCAGAGGGAACACTGAAGCTTTCTTT.

This rearrangement joins TRBV2 to TRBJ2-2, with 7 positions matching TRBD2. After removal of 6 bases from V and 1 base from J, the junction contained 11 bases not matched to a gene. The CDR3 contains 17 residues. Germline CDR1 reads SNHLY; CDR2 reads FYNNEI. The CDR3, as DNA: TGTGCCAGCAGACCTTCGACTAGCTTGGGGAACACCGGGGAGCTGTTTTTT. Protein: CASRPSTSLGNTGELFF.

The V gene is TRBV5-1, the J gene TRBJ1-6; perhaps TRBD1 as D (5 bases). The V gene's germline CDR1 is SGHRS and CDR2 YFSETQ. Trimming took off 4 bases at V and 8 bases at J, with 16 bases between the two ends. The CDR3 runs 15 residues. CDR3 residues: CASSRGSKIHSPLHF. The CDR3 DNA reads TGCGCCAGCAGCCGGGGGTCGAAAATCCATTCACCCCTCCACTTT.

The V gene is TRBV9, the J gene TRBJ2-7; D is ambiguous. Germline CDR1 and CDR2: SGDLS and YYNGEE. There are 15 residues in the CDR3. With 0 bases removed from V and 2 bases from J, the gap between germline ends came to 12 bases. CDR3 sequence reads: CASSVGVRPTYEQYF. Here the CDR3 DNA reads TGTGCCAGCAGCGTAGGTGTCAGGCCAACCTACGAGCAGTACTTC.

Comments on this clonotype: A much larger clone is a single base away; this may be a read error. The V call is TRBV5-1, the J call TRBJ1-2; weak D call: TRBD1 (5 bases). This CDR3 is 16 amino acids long. Germline CDR1 reads SGHRS; CDR2 reads YFSETQ. CDR3 in DNA: TGCGCCAGCATCTTGGCCGGGGAGGGGCACAGCTATGGCTACACCTTC. It specifies CASILAGEGHSYGYTF.

This sequence joins TRBV15 and TRBJ2-6; 7 bases agree with TRBD2. CDR3 size: 14 residues. Germline V lookup: CDR1 LNHNV, CDR2 YYDKDF (reference sequence). In nucleotides, the CDR3 is TGTGCTAGGGCGGGGGAGTCGGGGGCCAACGTCCTGACTTTC. This translates into CARAGESGANVLTF.

With regard to this clonotype: Just one base apart from a much larger clone, this may be a read error. J is TRBJ1-2 and V is TRBV29-1, with 9 nucleotides matching TRBD1. The germline CDR1 and CDR2 sequences are SQVTM and ANQGSEA. There are 15 residues in the CDR3. With 3 bases clipped from V and 4 bases from J, the junction kept 9 bases outside the gene matches. This CDR3 is CSVEEGQGMGYGYTF. CDR3 coding DNA: TGCAGCGTTGAGGAGGGACAGGGCATGGGCTATGGCTACACCTTC.

The chain has TRBV19 and TRBJ1-5; D is unclear. Germline V gene data show CDR1 as LNHDA and CDR2 as SQIVND (reference sequence). The length of the CDR3 is 16 residues. The V end lost 3 bases, the J end lost 11 bases, and 23 bases lay between the germline ends. The CDR3 nucleotides read TGTGCCAGTAGTATCCGGATAGCGGCGTCCCAAGAGACCCAGCATTTT. It translates to CASSIRIAASQETQHF.

This chain joins TRBV2 and TRBJ2-5; D possibly corresponds to TRBD1 (6 bases). V was pared by 8 bases and J by 3 bases, with 13 bases between. The germline gives CDR1 SNHLY, CDR2 FYNNEI. The CDR3 runs 13 residues. DNA of the CDR3: TGTGCCAGCTGTCCGGGACAAGAAGAGACCCAGTACTTC. Residues: CASCPGQEETQYF.

V is TRBV10-3 and J is TRBJ1-5; D unresolved. Per germline, CDR1 ENHRY and CDR2 SYGVKD. The length of the CDR3 is 13 residues. The V end lost 3 bases, the J end lost 11 bases, and 14 bases lay between the germline ends. This CDR3 reads CAISEGLQETQHF. The CDR3 region has the DNA TGTGCCATCAGTGAAGGGTTACAAGAGACCCAGCATTTT.

This clonotype was counted ten times or more. V and J are TRBV2 and TRBJ2-7; 10 bases line up with TRBD1. Unmatched junction bases numbered 3, after V lost 10 bases and J lost 0 bases. The CDR3 is 13 amino acids. Germline V gives CDR1 SNHLY, CDR2 FYNNEI. The CDR3 is CATDRGSSYEQYF. The DNA of the CDR3 is TGTGCCACGGACAGGGGGAGCTCCTACGAGCAGTACTTC.

The chain combines TRBV29-1 with TRBJ1-2, with 10 bases that match TRBD1. The V and J ends lost 8 bases and 4 bases, in that order; junction bases with no gene match: 7. The CDR3 loop spans 13 amino acids. Germline V lookup: CDR1 SQVTM, CDR2 ANQGSEA. CDR3 sequence (DNA): TGCAGCTTTGGGCGGGACAGGGGCTATGGCTACACCTTC. Its translation: CSFGRDRGYGYTF.

This clonotype has a count of ten or more. The genes are TRBV29-1 and TRBJ2-2; no firm D call. The CDR3 has 11 residues. V was shortened by 6 bases and J by 8 bases, with 10 bases between the two germline ends. Germline assignment: CDR1 SQVTM and CDR2 ANQGSEA. CDR3 amino acids: CSVWGAGELFF. CDR3 in DNA: TGCAGCGTGTGGGGTGCGGGGGAGCTGTTTTTT.